This T cell receptor (beta chain) comes out of a study of T-cell reconstitution after alpha-beta-depleted transplantation in children. Study-wide results and limits: By one year post-transplant, T-cell counts and diversity largely arose from T cells that were newly produced.

Germline CDR1 LGHDT, CDR2 YNNKEL (reference sequence). CDR3 size: 17 residues. Between the trimmed V and J ends, which lost 7 bases and 5 bases, there was a span of 26 bases. Only a few counts were recorded for this clonotype. Its target is not known. The library targeted TCRbeta and was prepared with unique molecular identifiers. TCRdb processed the PCR reads anew with MiXCR; each CDR3 protein has one entry. The repertoire includes 60,000 to 85,000 distinct CDR3 sequences, 15% to 20% of them detected once, and approximately 51% sits in the top ten. Sequenced material: PBMCs, mostly from graft donor cells, taken 360 days after TCRalphabeta/CD19-depleted stem cell transplant. This TCR derives from a male patient aged 2-10 years who had a stem cell transplant for acute lymphoblastic leukemia, so the T cells may come from the graft donor. V gene TRBV3-1 combines with J gene TRBJ2-5, with D possibly being TRBD2 (6 bases). The CDR3 sequence: CASKRRGRFSAQETQYF. The CDR3 nucleotides are TGTGCCAGCAAGAGGCGGGGTCGATTCTCGGCCCAGGAGACCCAGTACTTC.